This passage covers 19 T cell receptor beta chains from one sample sequenced in a study of blood T cell repertoires in COVID-19. The assay was immunoSEQ multiplex PCR, and TCRdb's table has in-frame clones only and misses some. The sample contains around 250,000 clones, approximately 86% of which appear only once. Material for sequencing was PBMCs or T cells enriched from blood (not recorded which). These receptor sequences come from a woman in her 50s who had recovered from COVID-19.

This clone was seen more than once but under ten times. The chain recombines TRBV11-3 with TRBJ2-2, with TRBD2 identical over 10 bases. V lost 5 bases, J lost 7 bases, and 10 bases stayed unmatched. Germline-derived CDR1 and CDR2 are SGHNT and YENEEA. CDR3 length equals 16 residues. The CDR3 here is CASSNRASGRVGELFF. The CDR3 nucleotides are TGTGCCAGCAGCAATCGGGCTAGCGGGAGAGTCGGGGAGCTGTTTTTT.

The chain uses TRBV7-2 and TRBJ1-3; TRBD1 is a possible D gene (5 bases). Trimming removed 2 bases from V and 2 bases from J, with 10 bases in between. Germline CDR1 is SGHTA and CDR2 is FQGNSA. This CDR3 is built from 15 residues. The CDR3: CASSLSPGTGNTIYF. The CDR3 DNA sequence: TGTGCCAGCAGCTTAAGTCCAGGGACTGGAAACACCATATATTTT. The full variable domain, its missing parts supplied by reference TRBV7-2 and TRBJ1-3, is GAGVSQSPSNKVTEKGKDVELRCDPISGHTALYWYRQSLGQGLEFLIYFQGNSAPDKSGLPSDRFSAERTGGSVSTLTIQRTQQEDSAVYLCASSLSPGTGNTIYFGEGSWLTVV.

The chain has TRBV27 and TRBJ2-1, with a weak D call TRBD2 (6 bases). V lost 2 bases and J 1 base, leaving 12 bases between the germline ends. The CDR3 runs 16 residues. From germline, CDR1 is MNHEY and CDR2 SMNVEV (reference sequence). CDR3 residues: CASSLEGRGSYNEQFF. The CDR3 bases are TGTGCCAGCAGTTTAGAGGGCCGGGGGTCCTACAATGAGCAGTTCTTC.

The sample holds a few counts of this clone. V and J are TRBV5-1 and TRBJ2-3; TRBD2 aligns across 10 bases. Trimming cost V 5 bases and J 0 bases; bases outside gene matches: 3. This CDR3 has 15 residues. The germline V gene has CDR1 SGHRS and CDR2 YFSETQ. The CDR3 DNA reads TGCGCCAGCAGGGGAGCGGGAGGGAGCACAGATACGCAGTATTTT. Encoded protein: CASRGAGGSTDTQYF.

The rearrangement joins TRBV5-6 to TRBJ1-3; no clear D gene. CDR3 length equals 16 residues. The germline V gene encodes CDR1 SGHDT and CDR2 YYEEEE. V was trimmed by 4 bases and J by 3 bases, leaving 17 bases between them. Here the CDR3 DNA reads TGTGCCAGCAGCCCCCTCGGGGTGGGGATTGGAAACACCATATATTTT. Its translation is CASSPLGVGIGNTIYF.

This rearrangement joins TRBV6-5 to TRBJ2-7, with D possibly matching TRBD1 (6 bases). The CDR3 extends over 12 amino acids. V was shortened by 11 bases and J by 2 bases, with 13 bases between the two germline ends. CDR1 and CDR2 (germline): MNHEY, SVGAGI. The chain's CDR3 is CASYEGAYEQYF. In nucleotides, the CDR3 is TGTGCCTCCTACGAGGGGGCCTACGAGCAGTACTTC.

This chain links TRBV18 with TRBJ1-1, with unresolved D. Germline CDR1 is KGHSH and CDR2 is LQKENI. This CDR3 has 15 residues. Trimming removed 5 bases from V and 1 base from J, with 14 bases in between. The CDR3 DNA is TGTGCCAGCTCATACGTGGGAGAGGGGAACACTGAAGCTTTCTTT. Protein product: CASSYVGEGNTEAFF.

The CDR3 loop is CASSPDRGQGSGEQYF. CDR3 coding DNA: TGTGCCAGCTCACCAGATCGCGGACAGGGGTCGGGGGAGCAGTACTTC. The chain employs TRBV18 and TRBJ2-7, with 9 bases identical to TRBD1. The ends lost 2 bases at V and 7 bases at J; junction bases unmatched: 12. The CDR3 has 16 amino acids. The V gene's germline CDR1 is KGHSH and CDR2 LQKENI.

The chain links TRBV19 to TRBJ1-3; D unclear. In germline, CDR1 is LNHDA, CDR2 SQIVND (reference sequence). This CDR3 region has 16 residues. V lost 6 bases to trimming and J lost 1 base, with 16 bases between them. The CDR3 protein is CASSPEGSSSGNTIYF. Written as DNA, the CDR3 is TGTGCCAGTAGCCCCGAGGGTTCTTCTTCTGGAAACACCATATATTTT.

This chain uses TRBV6-1 with TRBJ1-3; no definite D call. Germline V gene data show CDR1 as MNHNS and CDR2 as SASEGT. The germline V and J ends were trimmed by 3 bases and 4 bases, with 10 bases remaining between them. The CDR3 totals 14 residues. The DNA of the CDR3 is TGTGCCAGCAGTGATAAAGGGAGAGGAAACACCATATATTTT. Translation: CASSDKGRGNTIYF.

This sequence joins TRBV7-9 and TRBJ2-7; 9 bases are a match to TRBD1. Germline CDR1 and CDR2: SEHNR and FQNEAQ (reference sequence). The CDR3 is made up of 15 amino acids. Losses at the gene ends were 1 base for V and 9 bases for J; bases not matched to a gene: 10. This chain's CDR3 is CASSLGTGAKPWQYF. CDR3 DNA sequence: TGTGCCAGCAGCTTAGGGACAGGGGCGAAGCCGTGGCAGTACTTC.

The chain employs TRBV18 and TRBJ2-3; the D gene is possibly TRBD1 (7 bases). V was cut by 6 bases and J by 3 bases, with 10 bases left in between. The CDR3 has 13 amino acids. Germline V gives CDR1 KGHSH, CDR2 LQKENI. The chain's CDR3 is CASSQGGTDTQYF. The CDR3 DNA reads as TGTGCCAGCTCCCAGGGGGGAACAGATACGCAGTATTTT.

This sequence joins TRBV20-1 and TRBJ1-1; D is unclear. The V and J ends lost 4 bases and 5 bases respectively, with 8 bases between them. Germline CDR1 and CDR2: DFQATT and SNEGSKA (reference sequence). The CDR3 runs to 11 residues. The CDR3 DNA reads TGCAGTGCTAAGGAGGATACTGAAGCTTTCTTT. The encoded protein is CSAKEDTEAFF.

This clone was counted only a few times. This chain connects TRBV11-2 to TRBJ1-4; 7 bases fit TRBD1. CDR3 length: 14 residues. The germline V gene has CDR1 SGHAT and CDR2 FQNNGV. Trimming removed 6 bases from V and 5 bases from J; junction bases left unmatched: 6. CDR3 region: CASRRRDRNEKLFF. CDR3 sequence (DNA): TGTGCCAGCAGGAGGCGGGACAGAAATGAAAAACTGTTTTTT.

Only one count was recorded for this clone. The gene calls are TRBV28 and TRBJ2-1; tentatively, D is TRBD1 (6 bases). V lost 11 bases, J lost 5 bases, and 16 bases lay in between. Germline CDR1 reads MDHEN; CDR2 reads SYDVKM. There are 13 residues in the CDR3. CDR3 protein: CAAGDRKNNEQFF. The CDR3 DNA reads TGTGCCGCAGGTGACAGGAAGAACAATGAGCAGTTCTTC.

A single count supports this clone. The rearrangement links TRBV19 to TRBJ2-1, with 8 bases fitting TRBD2. V trimming: 7 bases; J trimming: 7 bases; junction bases outside the gene matches: 9. The CDR3 is 14 amino acids. The germline CDR1 and CDR2 sequences are LNHDA and SQIVND (reference sequence). CDR3 region: CASMGPGLVNEQFF. Here the CDR3 DNA reads TGTGCCAGTATGGGCCCGGGACTAGTGAATGAGCAGTTCTTC.

The chain joins TRBV5-1 to TRBJ1-2, with 8 bases identical to TRBD1. The junction had 20 bases not matched to a gene; V was cut back by 7 bases and J by 6 bases. There are 17 residues in the CDR3. CDR1 SGHRS and CDR2 YFSETQ come from the germline V gene. As DNA, the CDR3 is TGCGCCAGCCGAGAAGGCGGACAGGGCCTACTAGTGGATGGCTACACCTTC. It codes for CASREGGQGLLVDGYTF.

The V gene is TRBV2, the J gene TRBJ1-1; no reliable D call. The CDR3 covers 13 residues. Trimming left V 6 bases short and J 6 bases short, with 14 bases between. CDR1 and CDR2 from the germline V gene are SNHLY and FYNNEI. CDR3 region: CASRGGEEAEAFF. In nucleotides, the CDR3 is TGTGCCAGCAGAGGAGGAGAGGAAGCTGAAGCTTTCTTT.

This chain uses TRBV19 with TRBJ1-2, with D maybe TRBD1 (6 bases). The germline CDR1 and CDR2 sequences are LNHDA and SQIVND (reference sequence). V lost 4 bases, J lost 8 bases, and 17 bases lay in between. This CDR3 comprises 14 residues. This chain's CDR3 is CASSTRGTVGGYTF. DNA of the CDR3: TGTGCCAGTAGTACTAGGGGGACCGTTGGAGGCTACACCTTC. Using reference TRBV19 and TRBJ1-2 for the parts outside the CDR3, the full variable domain is DGGITQSPKYLFRKEGQNVTLSCEQNLNHDAMYWYRQDPGQGLRLIYYSQIVNDFQKGDIAEGYSVSREKKESFPLTVTSAQKNPTAFYLCASSTRGTVGGYTFGSGTRLTVV.